The present TCR beta chain was sequenced within a study of blood T cell repertoires in COVID-19. Whole-study context: In each case, the material was cDNA or gDNA derived from T cells, B-cell-depleted T cells, or PBMCs.

This clone was seen only once. The protocol was immunoSEQ multiplex PCR, while the TCRdb copy is restricted to in-frame clones and leaves out a portion. This sample yields roughly 200,000 clones, of which about nine tenths are seen a single time; 3% to 4% belongs to the top ten. CDR1 is MNHEY, CDR2 SVGAGI, per germline. V trimming: 8 bases; J trimming: 2 bases; junction bases outside the gene matches: 8. CDR3 length: 15 residues. Individuals aged about 18 to 89 years were recruited from 24 US areas. Clinical history as reported by participants underpinned cohort assignment. The receptor comes from a woman aged 30 to 39 with acute COVID-19. The sequenced material came from PBMCs or T cells enriched from blood (not recorded which). This chain connects TRBV6-5 to TRBJ1-5; TRBD1 aligns across 8 bases. In DNA form, the CDR3 reads TGTGCCAGCCTTTTTCTGACAGGGGGCAATCAGCCCCAGCATTTT. It specifies CASLFLTGGNQPQHF.